This passage covers 11 T cell receptor beta chains from one sample sequenced in a study of blood T cells in healthy people across ages. The use of a sample-barcoded 5' primer and a J-beta primer mix characterized a second PCR of about 6 to 12 cycles. TCRdb called the 5' RACE reads again in MiXCR, with one record for every CDR3 protein. There are 1.5 million to 2 million distinct CDR3 sequences in the sample; about 50% occur only once, and more than 2% lies in the top ten. The sample consisted of blood. These receptors all stem from a middle-aged woman in good health.

The rearrangement links TRBV6-6 to TRBJ2-5; D remains unclear. The CDR3 spans 11 residues. V dropped 8 bases and J dropped 5 bases, with 9 bases sitting between them. CDR1 and CDR2 (germline): MNHNY, SVGAGI (reference sequence). CDR3 sequence reads: CASVLGETQYF. In nucleotides, the CDR3 is TGTGCCAGCGTATTAGGGGAGACCCAGTACTTC.

This chain links TRBV13 with TRBJ2-5, with D unresolved. This CDR3 has 13 residues. V was pared by 8 bases and J by 3 bases, with 13 bases between. Germline V gives CDR1 PRHDT, CDR2 FYEKMQ (reference sequence). The CDR3 sequence is CASGARIEETQYF. CDR3 nucleotide sequence: TGTGCCAGCGGCGCTCGGATTGAAGAGACCCAGTACTTC.

This clonotype was counted a few times. J is TRBJ2-1 and V is TRBV9; 9 nucleotides align to TRBD1. The CDR3 loop spans 16 amino acids. CDR1 is SGDLS and CDR2 is YYNGEE in the germline V gene. J lost 6 bases, V lost 2 bases, and 9 bases had no gene match. CDR3: CASSVRPGQGFNEQFF. CDR3 nucleotide sequence: TGTGCCAGCAGCGTTCGTCCGGGACAGGGTTTCAATGAGCAGTTCTTC.

The chain couples TRBV12-3 or TRBV12-4 to TRBJ2-1, with D possibly matching TRBD2 (6 bases). The CDR3 length is 14 residues. The V and J ends lost 7 bases and 6 bases respectively, with 16 bases between them. CDR3 sequence (DNA): TGTGCCAGCACCTTCGGGACTCCGGCCAATGAGCAGTTCTTC. Its protein product is CASTFGTPANEQFF.

The chain has TRBV6-2 or TRBV6-3 and TRBJ1-2; possibly TRBD1 for D (5 bases). CDR3 size: 13 residues. The germline V gene encodes CDR1 MNHEY and CDR2 SVGEGT. V lost 5 bases, J lost 4 bases, and 11 bases lay in between. The chain's CDR3 is CASSQGYFYGYTF. DNA for the CDR3: TGTGCCAGCAGTCAGGGTTATTTCTATGGCTACACCTTC.

The chain links TRBV25-1 to TRBJ1-2; a weak D match, TRBD1 (5 bases). The CDR3 has 15 residues. The ends were cut back, 2 bases at V and 3 bases at J, with 13 bases in the middle. The germline CDR1 and CDR2 sequences are MGHDK and SYGVNS. The CDR3 loop reads CASSETGEIDYGYTF. The CDR3 DNA reads TGTGCCAGCAGTGAAACGGGGGAGATCGACTATGGCTACACCTTC.

J is TRBJ2-7 and V is TRBV6-4; TRBD1 agrees at 8 bases. Per the germline V gene, CDR1 is MRHNA and CDR2 is SNTAGT. V shed 0 bases, J shed 1 base, and the junction held 8 bases outside the gene matches. CDR3 size: 17 residues. CDR3 loop: CASSDSCCRGPSYEQYF. The CDR3 coding sequence is TGTGCCAGCAGTGACTCTTGTTGCAGGGGGCCATCCTACGAGCAGTACTTC.

V is TRBV7-6 and J is TRBJ2-5; TRBD1 is a possible D gene (5 bases). Between the trimmed V and J ends, which lost 1 base and 4 bases, there was a span of 10 bases. CDR3 size: 14 residues. Germline values: CDR1 SGHVS, CDR2 FNYEAQ. The CDR3 region has the DNA TGTGCCAGCAGCTTAGTGCAGGGTGTAGAGACCCAGTACTTC. Translated: CASSLVQGVETQYF. The full variable domain, completed using reference TRBV7-6 and TRBJ2-5, is GAGVSQSPRYKVTKRGQDVALRCDPISGHVSLYWYRQALGQGPEFLTYFNYEAQQDKSGLPNDRFSAERPEGSISTLTIQRTEQRDSAMYRCASSLVQGVETQYFGPGTRLLVL.

The rearrangement links TRBV6-2 or TRBV6-3 to TRBJ2-7, with D maybe TRBD1 (5 bases). The CDR3 has 12 residues. Germline V lookup: CDR1 MNHEY, CDR2 SVGEGT. Trimming left V 7 bases short and J 12 bases short, with 19 bases between. CDR3 nucleotides: TGTGCCAGCACCAAACCGGAATCAGGGCCGTACTTC. This codes for CASTKPESGPYF.

The chain uses TRBV29-1 and TRBJ1-2, with D maybe TRBD1 (6 bases). Per germline, CDR1 SQVTM and CDR2 ANQGSEA. Trimming cost V 3 bases and J 6 bases, with 14 bases left between them. This CDR3 is 13 amino acids long. CDR3 coding DNA: TGCAGCGTTGACCCCAGGGGCGAGCATGGCTACACCTTC. Translation gives CSVDPRGEHGYTF.

V usage is TRBV29-1 and J usage is TRBJ2-1; 11 nucleotides agree with TRBD2. Germline values: CDR1 SQVTM, CDR2 ANQGSEA. The CDR3 loop spans 14 amino acids. J was trimmed by 4 bases and V by 4 bases; bases with no gene match: 3. The CDR3 nucleotides read TGCAGCGTTGGGGTAGCGGGGGGGTACAATGAGCAGTTCTTC. As protein: CSVGVAGGYNEQFF.